A selection of T cell receptor beta chains follows, all from one sample in a study of blood T cell repertoires in COVID-19. The protocol was immunoSEQ multiplex PCR, while the TCRdb copy is restricted to in-frame clones and leaves out a portion. The table records about 260,000 clones, just under 90% of them present only once. The sequenced material came from PBMCs or T cells enriched from blood (not recorded which). Source of these receptors: a woman in her thirties with acute COVID-19. The CDR3 runs from the conserved cysteine through the conserved F or W. The order of the fields is clone size, J gene, V gene, CDR3 protein. Only some rows state a clone size, as once, few, many or a class for expanded clones.

-,TRBJ2-7,TRBV27,CASSLLREAFDEQYF
-,TRBJ2-3,TRBV24-1,CATSDPKGLGQDTQYF
few,TRBJ2-7,TRBV6-1,CASSETSANTYEQYF
-,TRBJ2-3,TRBV27,CASSLLAGGVGTQYF
-,TRBJ2-3,TRBV3-1/TRBV3-2,CASSQDVGTSQYF
-,TRBJ1-2,TRBV15,CATSRDILNYGYTF
-,TRBJ2-2,TRBV29-1,CSVAVTGTGELFF
-,TRBJ2-3,TRBV10-1,CASSHGTGGADTQYF
-,TRBJ1-6,TRBV19,CASRGGNSPLHF
once,TRBJ2-7,TRBV6-1,CASSEATTSGNYEQYF
-,TRBJ2-7,TRBV11-2,CASSSDTSSSYEQYF
-,TRBJ1-3,TRBV18,CASSPPGQSSGNTIYF
-,TRBJ1-5,TRBV19,CASSNPDRNLQPQHF
-,TRBJ2-2,TRBV10-3,CAISEGVSGELFF
-,TRBJ2-7,TRBV7-9,CASSLQTGAEQYF
-,TRBJ1-6,TRBV27,CASSPRQGVNSPLHF
-,TRBJ2-4,TRBV28,CASSPQGLAGGTKNIQYF
-,TRBJ2-7,TRBV7-2,CASTRTETTYEQYF
-,TRBJ2-7,TRBV6-2/TRBV6-3,CASSFAVAGESYEQYF
-,TRBJ1-5,TRBV6-5,CASSIDYSNQPQHF
-,TRBJ1-6,TRBV9,CASSAGPSNSPLHF
few,TRBJ1-5,TRBV28,CASSFGSYSNQPQHF
-,TRBJ2-3,TRBV28,CASSTQITLTSGRARDTQYF
-,TRBJ1-5,TRBV30,CAWSVGTDNQPQHF
-,TRBJ2-1,TRBV27,CASSPWETSQSLFF
-,TRBJ1-4,TRBV7-9,CASSPDTTNEKLFF
-,TRBJ1-6,TRBV7-2,CASSFSSSSQGGSPLHF
-,TRBJ2-1,TRBV11-2,CASSSWTSGSSYNEQFF
-,TRBJ1-1,TRBV25-1,CASSEAGKKQTEAFF
-,TRBJ2-7,TRBV4-1,CASSSNSGPSYEQYF
once,TRBJ2-2,TRBV6-5,CASRTPGMTGELFF
-,TRBJ2-5,TRBV5-6,CASSFLEETQYF
once,TRBJ2-7,TRBV18,CASSPNPPTGTGAYEQYF
-,TRBJ2-7,TRBV28,CASSGQYEQYF
-,TRBJ2-1,TRBV7-8,CASSLQGRVLNEQFF
once,TRBJ1-5,TRBV28,CASRQQGIANQPQHF
-,TRBJ2-7,TRBV19,CASSSGRGDEQYF
-,TRBJ2-7,TRBV27,CASSFYPRREQYF
-,TRBJ1-2,TRBV7-2,CASSSFDPLDRHYGYTF
-,TRBJ2-1,TRBV3-1/TRBV3-2,CASSQGTSGGNEQFF
-,TRBJ1-6,TRBV6-4,CASSEDRNSPLHF
-,TRBJ1-1,TRBV2,CASSEARWQGHPTEAFF
-,TRBJ2-1,TRBV4-1,CASSQVVRRGLDNEQFF
-,TRBJ1-5,TRBV28,CASSPQGAKGQPQHF
-,TRBJ2-3,TRBV19,CASSPRTGVADTQYF
-,TRBJ2-7,TRBV30,CAWSVQRTGYEQYF
-,TRBJ1-4,TRBV28,CASGQGSEKLFF
-,TRBJ2-5,TRBV28,CASTGGMETQYF
once,TRBJ2-7,TRBV10-1,CASSDLAGGYEQYF
once,TRBJ1-4,TRBV7-9,CASSLLGGGTNEKLFF
-,TRBJ1-2,TRBV14,CASSQEFGTGREGYTF
-,TRBJ2-3,TRBV11-2,CASSLDGQGAETDTQYF
-,TRBJ2-7,TRBV7-2,CASSSLATFTYEQYF
-,TRBJ1-3,TRBV28,CASSSYRGSGNTIYF
-,TRBJ2-3,TRBV5-4,CASTLRGSSTDTQYF
-,TRBJ1-6,TRBV6-5,CASRDSNNSPLHF
-,TRBJ2-5,TRBV5-4,CASSFTSVETQYF